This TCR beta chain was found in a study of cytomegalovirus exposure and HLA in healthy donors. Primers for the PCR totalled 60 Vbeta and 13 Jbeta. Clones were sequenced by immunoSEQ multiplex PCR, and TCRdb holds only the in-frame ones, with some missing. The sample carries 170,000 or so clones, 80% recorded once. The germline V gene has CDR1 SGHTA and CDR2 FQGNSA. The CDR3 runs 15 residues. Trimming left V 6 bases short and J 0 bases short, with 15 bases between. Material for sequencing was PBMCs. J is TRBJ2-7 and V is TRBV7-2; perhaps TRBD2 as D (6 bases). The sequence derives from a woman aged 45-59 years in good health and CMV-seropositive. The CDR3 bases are TGTGCCAGCAGGCCGGCTAGCGCCAACTCCTACGAGCAGTACTTC. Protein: CASRPASANSYEQYF.